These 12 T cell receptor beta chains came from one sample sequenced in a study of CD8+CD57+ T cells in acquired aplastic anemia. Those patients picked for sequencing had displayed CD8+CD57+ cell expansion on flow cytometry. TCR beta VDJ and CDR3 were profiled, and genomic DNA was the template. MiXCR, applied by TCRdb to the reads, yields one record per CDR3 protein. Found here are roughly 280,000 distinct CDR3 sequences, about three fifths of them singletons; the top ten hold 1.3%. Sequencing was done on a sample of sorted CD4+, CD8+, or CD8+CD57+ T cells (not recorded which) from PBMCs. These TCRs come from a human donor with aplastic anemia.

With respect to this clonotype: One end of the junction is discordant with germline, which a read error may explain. The CDR3 DNA follows: TGCGCCAGCAGCTTGGCAGGGGACAGGGGGAACGAGCAGTACTTC. Protein product: CASSLAGDRGNEQYF. J is TRBJ2-7 and V is TRBV7-9, with TRBD1 matching over 11 bases. Germline-derived CDR1 and CDR2 are SEHNR and FQNEAQ (reference sequence). The CDR3 has 15 residues. The variable domain in full, with the rest retrieved from reference TRBV7-9 and TRBJ2-7, is DTGVSQNPRHKITKRGQNVTFRCDPISEHNRLYWYRQTLGQGPEFLTYFQNEAQLEKSRLLSDRFSAERPKGSFSTLEIQRTEQGDSAMYLCASSLAGDRGNEQYFGPGTRLTVT.

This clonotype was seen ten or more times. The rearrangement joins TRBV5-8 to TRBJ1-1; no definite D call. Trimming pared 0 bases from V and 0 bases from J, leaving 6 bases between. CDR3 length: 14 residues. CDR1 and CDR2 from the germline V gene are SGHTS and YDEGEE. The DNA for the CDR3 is TGTGCCAGCAGCTTGGGGTCGTTGAACACTGAAGCTTTCTTT. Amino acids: CASSLGSLNTEAFF.

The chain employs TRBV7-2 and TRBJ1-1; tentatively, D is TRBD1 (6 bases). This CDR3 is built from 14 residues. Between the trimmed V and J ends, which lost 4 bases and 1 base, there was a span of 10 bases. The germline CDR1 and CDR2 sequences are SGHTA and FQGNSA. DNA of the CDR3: TGTGCCAGCAGCTCAGGGGTTTCGAACACTGAAGCTTTCTTT. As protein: CASSSGVSNTEAFF.

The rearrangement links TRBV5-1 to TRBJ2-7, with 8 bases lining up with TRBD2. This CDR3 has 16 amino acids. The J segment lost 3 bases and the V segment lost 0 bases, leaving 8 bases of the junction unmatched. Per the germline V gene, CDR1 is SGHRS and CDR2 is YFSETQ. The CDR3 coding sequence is TGCGCCAGCAGCTTGGAGCGGGGGACGGAGATCTACGAGCAGTACTTC. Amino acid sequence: CASSLERGTEIYEQYF.

The CDR3 region has the DNA TGTGCCAGCAGCCGGTCTCGCAGTTCTGGAAACACCATATATTTT. This translates into CASSRSRSSGNTIYF. The rearrangement joins TRBV2 to TRBJ1-3; unclear D gene. Germline V gene data show CDR1 as SNHLY and CDR2 as FYNNEI. V lost 6 bases to trimming and J lost 1 base, with 13 bases between them. The length of the CDR3 is 15 residues.

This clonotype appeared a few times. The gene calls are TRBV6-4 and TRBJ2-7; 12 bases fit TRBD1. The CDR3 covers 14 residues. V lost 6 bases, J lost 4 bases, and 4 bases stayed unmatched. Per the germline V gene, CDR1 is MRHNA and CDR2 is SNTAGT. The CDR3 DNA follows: TGTGCCAGCAGCTGGGACAGGGGGCAATACGAGCAGTACTTC. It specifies CASSWDRGQYEQYF.

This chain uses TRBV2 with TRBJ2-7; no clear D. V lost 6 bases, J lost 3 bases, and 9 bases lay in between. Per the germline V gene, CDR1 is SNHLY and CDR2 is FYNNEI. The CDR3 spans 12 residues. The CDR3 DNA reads TGTGCCAGCAGGATCACGATCTACGAGCAGTACTTC. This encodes CASRITIYEQYF.

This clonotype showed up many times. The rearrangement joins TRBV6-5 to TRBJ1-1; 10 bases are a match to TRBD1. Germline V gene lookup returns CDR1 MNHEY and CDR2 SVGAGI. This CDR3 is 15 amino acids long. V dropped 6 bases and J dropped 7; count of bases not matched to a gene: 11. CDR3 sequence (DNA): TGTGCCAGCAGGGGGACAGGGGCGGGTCAGAATGAAGCTTTCTTT. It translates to CASRGTGAGQNEAFF.

The CDR3 protein is CANRGEQFF. In DNA form, the CDR3 reads TGTGCCAATCGAGGGGAGCAGTTCTTC. The rearrangement joins TRBV6-1 to TRBJ2-1; a weak D match, TRBD2 (5 bases). Trimming removed 10 bases from V and 10 bases from J, with 8 bases in between. Germline V CDR1 and CDR2: MNHNS, SASEGT. This CDR3 has 9 residues.

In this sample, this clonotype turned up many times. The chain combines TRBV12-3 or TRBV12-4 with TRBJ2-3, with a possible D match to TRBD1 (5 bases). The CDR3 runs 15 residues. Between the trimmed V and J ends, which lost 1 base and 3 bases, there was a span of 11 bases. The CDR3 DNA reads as TGTGCCAGCAGTTTAGGGCAGGGCCATACAGATACGCAGTATTTT. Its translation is CASSLGQGHTDTQYF.

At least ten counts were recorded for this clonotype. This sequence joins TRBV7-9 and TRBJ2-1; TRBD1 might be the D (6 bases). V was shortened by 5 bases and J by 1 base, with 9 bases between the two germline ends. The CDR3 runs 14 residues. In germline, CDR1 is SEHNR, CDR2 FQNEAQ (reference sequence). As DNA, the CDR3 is TGTGCCAGCAGCCGAGGGGGTTCCTACAATGAGCAGTTCTTC. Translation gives CASSRGGSYNEQFF. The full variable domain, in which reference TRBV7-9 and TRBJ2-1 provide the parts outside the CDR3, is DTGVSQNPRHKITKRGQNVTFRCDPISEHNRLYWYRQTLGQGPEFLTYFQNEAQLEKSRLLSDRFSAERPKGSFSTLEIQRTEQGDSAMYLCASSRGGSYNEQFFGPGTRLTVL.

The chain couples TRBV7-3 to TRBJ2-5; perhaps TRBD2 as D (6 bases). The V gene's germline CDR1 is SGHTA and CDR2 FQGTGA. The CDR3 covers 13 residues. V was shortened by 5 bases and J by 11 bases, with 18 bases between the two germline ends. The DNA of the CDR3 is TGTGCCAGCAGCAACGGACCTCCGGGAGAGCAGTACTTC. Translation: CASSNGPPGEQYF.